Given below is one TCR beta chain in context. This sample was taken from a study of T-cell memory formation after mild COVID-19. From the 5' RACE reads, TCRdb called clonotypes with MiXCR, one entry per CDR3 protein. The data contain 300,000 to 400,000 distinct CDR3 sequences, roughly 13% of them seen just once; the ten biggest clones take up approximately 22%. Germline V lookup: CDR1 LGHNA, CDR2 YNFKEQ. The CDR3 runs to 16 residues. V was pared by 1 base and J by 7 bases, with 8 bases of the junction left unmatched. The genes are TRBV4-2 and TRBJ2-2; 8 nucleotides match TRBD2. The sequenced material came from PBMCs or a T cell subset sorted from them (not recorded which). This receptor was obtained from a man aged 18 to 35 who had mild COVID-19 (a few samples of this study predate the infection). Cell type and time point are not known. CDR3 in amino acids: CASSQAGGLGDGELFF. In nucleotides, the CDR3 is TGTGCCAGCAGCCAAGCGGGGGGGCTAGGCGACGGGGAGCTGTTTTTT.